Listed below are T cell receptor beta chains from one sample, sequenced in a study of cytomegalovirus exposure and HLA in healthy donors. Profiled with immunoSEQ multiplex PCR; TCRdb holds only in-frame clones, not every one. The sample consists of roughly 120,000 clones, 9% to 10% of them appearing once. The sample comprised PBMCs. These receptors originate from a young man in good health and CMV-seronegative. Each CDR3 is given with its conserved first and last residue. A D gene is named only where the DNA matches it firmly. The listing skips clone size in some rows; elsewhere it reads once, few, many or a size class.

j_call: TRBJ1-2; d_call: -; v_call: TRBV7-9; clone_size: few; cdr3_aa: CASSEGQAYGGYTF; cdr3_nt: TGTGCCAGCAGCGAGGGACAAGCGTATGGTGGCTACACCTTC
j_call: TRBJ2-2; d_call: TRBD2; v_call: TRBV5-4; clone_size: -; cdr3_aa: CASSGTSGANTGELFF; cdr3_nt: TGTGCCAGCAGCGGGACTAGCGGGGCGAACACCGGGGAGCTGTTTTTT
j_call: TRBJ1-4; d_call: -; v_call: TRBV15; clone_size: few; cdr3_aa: CAVGGARGEKLFF; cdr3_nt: TGTGCCGTCGGGGGGGCGCGAGGAGAAAAACTGTTTTTT
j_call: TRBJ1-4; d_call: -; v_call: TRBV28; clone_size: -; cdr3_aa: CASTPGDLNEKLFF; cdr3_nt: TGTGCCAGCACCCCGGGGGACCTTAATGAAAAACTGTTTTTT
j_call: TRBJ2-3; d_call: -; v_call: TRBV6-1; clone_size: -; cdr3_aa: CASSEKGETQYF; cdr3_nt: TGTGCCAGCAGTGAGAAGGGAGAGACGCAGTATTTT
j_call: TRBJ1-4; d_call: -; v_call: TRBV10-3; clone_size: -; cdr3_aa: CAISTNEDEKLFF; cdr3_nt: TGTGCCATCAGTACGAACGAGGATGAAAAACTGTTTTTT
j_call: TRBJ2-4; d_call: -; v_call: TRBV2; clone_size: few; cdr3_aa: CASSESQEVNIQYF; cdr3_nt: TGTGCCAGCAGTGAGAGTCAGGAGGTGAACATTCAGTACTTC
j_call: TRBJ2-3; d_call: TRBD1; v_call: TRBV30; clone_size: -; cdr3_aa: CAWMSGGLSDTQYF; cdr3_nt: TGTGCCTGGATGTCAGGGGGCTTATCAGATACGCAGTATTTT
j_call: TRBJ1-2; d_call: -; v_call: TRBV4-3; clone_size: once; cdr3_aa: CASSQDRGANYGYTF; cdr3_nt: TGCGCCAGCAGCCAAGACAGGGGAGCTAACTATGGCTACACCTTC
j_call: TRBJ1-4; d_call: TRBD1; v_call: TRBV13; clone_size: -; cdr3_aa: CASSGPGGRDEKLFF; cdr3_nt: TGTGCCAGCAGCGGCCCAGGGGGCCGTGACGAAAAACTGTTTTTT
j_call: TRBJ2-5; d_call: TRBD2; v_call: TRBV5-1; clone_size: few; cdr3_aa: CASSLRLRSGASGRGDQETQYF; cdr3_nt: TGCGCCAGCAGCTTGAGACTTCGAAGTGGGGCTAGCGGGAGAGGGGACCAAGAGACCCAGTACTTC
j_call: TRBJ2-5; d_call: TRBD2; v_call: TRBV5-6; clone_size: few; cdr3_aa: CASSWRTSGVETQYF; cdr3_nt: TGTGCCAGCAGCTGGAGGACTAGCGGGGTTGAGACCCAGTACTTC
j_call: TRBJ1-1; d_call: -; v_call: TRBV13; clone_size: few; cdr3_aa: CASSPPRQSTEAFF; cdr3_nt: TGTGCCAGCAGCCCACCCCGACAGAGCACTGAAGCTTTCTTT
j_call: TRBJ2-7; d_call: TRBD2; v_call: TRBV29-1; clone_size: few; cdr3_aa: CSVELAGEDYEQYF; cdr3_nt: TGCAGCGTTGAATTGGCGGGAGAAGACTACGAGCAGTACTTC
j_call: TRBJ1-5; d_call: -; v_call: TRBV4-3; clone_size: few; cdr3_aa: CASSQERGGQPQHF; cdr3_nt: TGCGCCAGCAGCCAAGAGAGGGGGGGGCAGCCCCAGCATTTT
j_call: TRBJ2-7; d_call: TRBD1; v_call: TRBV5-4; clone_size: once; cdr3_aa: CASSLGQGPYEQYF; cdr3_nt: TGTGCCAGCAGCTTGGGACAGGGACCCTACGAGCAGTACTTC
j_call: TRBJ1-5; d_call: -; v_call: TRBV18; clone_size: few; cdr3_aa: CASSPTGGDQPQHF; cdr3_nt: TGTGCCAGCTCACCCACCGGGGGGGACCAGCCCCAGCATTTT
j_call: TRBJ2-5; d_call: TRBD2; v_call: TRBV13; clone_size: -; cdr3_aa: CASALRGNQETQYF; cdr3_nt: TGTGCCAGCGCCCTGCGGGGGAATCAAGAGACCCAGTACTTC
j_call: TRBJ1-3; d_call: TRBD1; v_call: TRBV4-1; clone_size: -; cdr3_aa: CASSQGVFSQGKSGNTIYF; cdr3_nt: TGCGCCAGCAGCCAGGGTGTATTCTCACAGGGGAAATCTGGAAACACCATATATTTT
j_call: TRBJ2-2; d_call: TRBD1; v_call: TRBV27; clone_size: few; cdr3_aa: CASSLVTGAGGELFF; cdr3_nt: TGTGCCAGCAGTTTGGTGACAGGGGCCGGCGGGGAGCTGTTTTTT
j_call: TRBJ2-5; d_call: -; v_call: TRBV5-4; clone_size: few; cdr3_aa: CASSLKAPRETQYF; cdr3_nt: TGTGCCAGCAGCTTGAAGGCCCCGCGGGAGACCCAGTACTTC
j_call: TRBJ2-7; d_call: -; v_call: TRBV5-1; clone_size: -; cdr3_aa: CASSYGVYEQYF; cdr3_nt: TGCGCCAGCAGTTACGGGGTCTACGAGCAGTACTTC
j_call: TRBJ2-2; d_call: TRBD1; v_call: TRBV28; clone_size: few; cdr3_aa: CASGDRPGELFF; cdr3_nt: TGTGCCAGCGGGGACAGACCCGGGGAGCTGTTTTTT
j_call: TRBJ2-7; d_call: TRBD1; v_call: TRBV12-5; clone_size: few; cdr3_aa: CASGPRTGRSYEQYF; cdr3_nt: TGTGCTAGTGGTCCGCGGACAGGGAGATCCTACGAGCAGTACTTC
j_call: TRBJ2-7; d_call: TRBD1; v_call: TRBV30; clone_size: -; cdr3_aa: CASTHRGHEQYF; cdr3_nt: TGTGCCTCGACACACAGGGGCCACGAGCAGTACTTC
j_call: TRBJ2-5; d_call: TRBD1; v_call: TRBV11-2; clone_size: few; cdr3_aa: CASSLRQGVLVETQYF; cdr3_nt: TGTGCCAGCAGCTTACGGCAGGGGGTTTTGGTAGAGACCCAGTACTTC
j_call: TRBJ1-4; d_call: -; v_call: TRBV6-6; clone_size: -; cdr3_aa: CASSSDRWATNEKLFF; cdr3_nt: TGTGCCAGCAGCTCGGACAGATGGGCAACTAATGAAAAACTGTTTTTT
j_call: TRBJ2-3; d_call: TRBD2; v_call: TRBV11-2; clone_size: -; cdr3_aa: CASSRLGGITDTQYF; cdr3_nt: TGTGCCAGCAGCCGTTTGGGGGGGATCACAGATACGCAGTATTTT
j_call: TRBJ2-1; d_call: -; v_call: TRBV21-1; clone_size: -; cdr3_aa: CASSSSCGSRFF; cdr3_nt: TGTGCCAGCAGTTCAAGTTGCGGGAGTAGGTTCTTC
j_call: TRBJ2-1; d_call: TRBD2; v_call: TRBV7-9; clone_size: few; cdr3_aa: CASSPSGAPYNEQFF; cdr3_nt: TGTGCCAGCAGCCCTAGCGGGGCGCCTTACAATGAGCAGTTCTTC
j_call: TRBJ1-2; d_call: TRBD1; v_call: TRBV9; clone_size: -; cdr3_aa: CASSVADRAYDGYTF; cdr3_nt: TGTGCCAGCAGCGTAGCTGACAGGGCATACGATGGCTACACCTTC
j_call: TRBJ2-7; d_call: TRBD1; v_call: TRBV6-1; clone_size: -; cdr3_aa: CASSPGTGLSYEQYF; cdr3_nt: TGTGCCAGCAGTCCCGGGACAGGCCTGAGCTACGAGCAGTACTTC
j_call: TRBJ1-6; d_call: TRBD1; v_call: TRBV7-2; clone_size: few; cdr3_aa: CASSTGQGYNSPLHF; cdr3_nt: TGTGCCAGCAGCACGGGACAGGGTTATAATTCACCCCTCCACTTT
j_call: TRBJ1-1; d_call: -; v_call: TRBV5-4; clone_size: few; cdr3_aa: CASSRFSVDNTEAFF; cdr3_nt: TGTGCCAGCAGCAGATTCAGCGTTGATAACACTGAAGCTTTCTTT
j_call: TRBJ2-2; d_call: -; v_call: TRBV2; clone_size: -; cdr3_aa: CASSEVRNTGELFF; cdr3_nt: TGTGCCAGCAGTGAAGTGAGGAACACCGGGGAGCTGTTTTTT
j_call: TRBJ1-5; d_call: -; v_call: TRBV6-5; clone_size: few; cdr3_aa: CASTPGRYSNQPQHF; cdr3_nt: TGTGCCAGCACCCCGGGGAGGTATAGCAATCAGCCCCAGCATTTT
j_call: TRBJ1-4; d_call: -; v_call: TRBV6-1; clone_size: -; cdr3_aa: CASSEDAFGRPTNEKLFF; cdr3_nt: TGTGCCAGCAGTGAAGATGCCTTCGGCAGGCCAACTAATGAAAAACTGTTTTTT
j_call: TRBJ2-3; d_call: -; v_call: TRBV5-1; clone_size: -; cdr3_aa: CASSLTGSRTDTQYF; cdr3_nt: TGCGCCAGCAGCTTGACAGGGTCCCGCACAGATACGCAGTATTTT
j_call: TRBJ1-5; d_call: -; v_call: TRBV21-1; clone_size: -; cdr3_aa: CASSMGHGQGASNNQPQHF; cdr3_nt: TGTGCCAGCAGCATGGGGCATGGACAGGGGGCGTCAAACAATCAGCCCCAGCATTTT
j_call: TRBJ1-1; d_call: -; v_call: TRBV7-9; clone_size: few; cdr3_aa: CASSLSGRGEAFF; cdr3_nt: TGTGCCAGCAGCTTATCGGGCAGGGGTGAAGCTTTCTTT
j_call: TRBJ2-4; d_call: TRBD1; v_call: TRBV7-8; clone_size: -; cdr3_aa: CASSPGTGVGGNIQYF; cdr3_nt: TGTGCCAGCAGCCCGGGGACAGGGGTTGGTGGAAACATTCAGTACTTC
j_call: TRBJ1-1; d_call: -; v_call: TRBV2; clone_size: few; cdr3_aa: CASRENRDPTEAFF; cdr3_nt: TGTGCCAGCAGGGAGAACAGGGACCCCACTGAAGCTTTCTTT
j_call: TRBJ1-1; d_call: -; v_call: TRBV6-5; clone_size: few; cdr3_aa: CASTQGSEAFF; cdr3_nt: TGTGCCAGCACCCAGGGGTCTGAAGCTTTCTTT
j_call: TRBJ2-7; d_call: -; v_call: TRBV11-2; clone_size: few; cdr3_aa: CASSIGGPTYEQYF; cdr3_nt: TGTGCCAGCAGCATCGGAGGGCCGACCTACGAGCAGTACTTC
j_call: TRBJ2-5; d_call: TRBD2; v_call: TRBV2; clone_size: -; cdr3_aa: CASSEAWSGSYETQYF; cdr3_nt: TGTGCCAGCAGTGAAGCTTGGAGCGGGAGTTATGAGACCCAGTACTTC
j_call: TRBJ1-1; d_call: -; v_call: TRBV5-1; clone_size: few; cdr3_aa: CASSLGQGLNTEAFF; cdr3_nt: TGCGCCAGCAGCTTGGGGCAGGGCCTGAACACTGAAGCTTTCTTT
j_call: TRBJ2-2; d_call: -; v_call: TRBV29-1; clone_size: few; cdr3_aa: CSVEQGSAGELFF; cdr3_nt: TGCAGCGTAGAACAGGGTTCCGCCGGGGAGCTGTTTTTT
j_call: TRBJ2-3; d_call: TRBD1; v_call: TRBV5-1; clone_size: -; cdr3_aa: CASSFTGGGDTQYF; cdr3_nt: TGCGCCAGCAGCTTTACAGGGGGCGGAGATACGCAGTATTTT